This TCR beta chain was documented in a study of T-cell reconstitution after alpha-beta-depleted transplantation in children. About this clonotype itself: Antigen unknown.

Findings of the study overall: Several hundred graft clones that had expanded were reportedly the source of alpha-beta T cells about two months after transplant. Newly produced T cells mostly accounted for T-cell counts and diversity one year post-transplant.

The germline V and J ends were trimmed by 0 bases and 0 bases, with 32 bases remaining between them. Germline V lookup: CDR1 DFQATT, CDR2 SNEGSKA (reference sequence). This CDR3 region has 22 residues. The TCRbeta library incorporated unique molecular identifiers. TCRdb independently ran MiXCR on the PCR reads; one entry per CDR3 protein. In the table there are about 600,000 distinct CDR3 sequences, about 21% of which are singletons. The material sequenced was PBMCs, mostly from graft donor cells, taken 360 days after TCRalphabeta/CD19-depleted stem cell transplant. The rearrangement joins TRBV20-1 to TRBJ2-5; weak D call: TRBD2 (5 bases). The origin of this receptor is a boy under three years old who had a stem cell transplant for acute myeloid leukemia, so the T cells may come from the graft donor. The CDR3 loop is CSARDTPYPGKTKSIDQETQYF. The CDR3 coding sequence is TGCAGTGCTAGAGATACACCCTATCCGGGGAAGACCAAATCTATCGACCAAGAGACCCAGTACTTC.